This is a list of T cell receptor beta chains from one sample in a study of neoadjuvant anti-PD-1 for oral cavity cancer. Only in-frame clones appear in the TCRdb table, and some are missing; sequencing was by immunoSEQ multiplex PCR. The sample includes approximately 1,500 clones, roughly 50% of them seen just once. The sample in question was tumor tissue, obtained after nivolumab (anti-PD-1) treatment. These receptors all stem from a person aged 35 to 85 with oral cavity squamous cell carcinoma. Both conserved end residues are part of each CDR3. The D gene is left open where the match is weak. The size entry is marked missing in some rows and otherwise reads once, few, many or a size class.

v_gene	j_gene	abundance	d_gene	CDR3aa	CDR3nt
TRBV11-2	TRBJ2-5	NA	NA	CASSSLSGGQETQYF	TGTGCCAGCAGCTCGCTAAGTGGAGGGCAAGAGACCCAGTACTTC
TRBV7-6	TRBJ1-1	NA	TRBD1	CASSDRDRVTEAFF	TGTGCCAGCAGCGACAGGGACAGGGTCACTGAAGCTTTCTTT
TRBV6-6	TRBJ2-3	NA	NA	CASRNSGSGTDTQYF	TGTGCCAGCAGGAATTCCGGGTCTGGCACAGATACGCAGTATTTT
TRBV10-1	TRBJ2-3	NA	NA	CASSSGSTDTQYF	TGCGCCAGCAGTTCAGGGAGCACAGATACGCAGTATTTT
TRBV14	TRBJ2-1	NA	TRBD1	CASSRPGTASYNEQFF	TGTGCCAGCAGCCGCCCCGGGACAGCCTCCTACAATGAGCAGTTCTTC
TRBV6-5	TRBJ1-2	NA	NA	CASSADYYGYTF	TGTGCCAGCAGTGCTGACTACTATGGCTACACCTTC
TRBV12-5	TRBJ1-1	few	TRBD1	CASVSNRGTEAFF	TGTGCTAGTGTTTCGAACAGGGGCACTGAAGCTTTCTTT
TRBV6-5	TRBJ1-4	once	NA	CASSYEKGTNEKLFF	TGTGCCAGCAGTTACGAGAAGGGAACTAATGAAAAACTGTTTTTT
TRBV9	TRBJ2-3	NA	NA	CASSDGEFTDTQYF	TGTGCCAGCAGCGATGGGGAGTTCACAGATACGCAGTATTTT
TRBV6-1	TRBJ1-4	NA	NA	CASAGGANEKLFF	TGTGCCAGCGCCGGGGGAGCTAATGAAAAACTGTTTTTT
TRBV20-1	TRBJ1-1	large	NA	CSATEREAFF	TGCAGTGCTACGGAGCGAGAAGCTTTCTTT
TRBV19	TRBJ2-7	NA	NA	CASSIGQAGSEQYF	TGTGCCAGTAGTATCGGACAGGCCGGGAGCGAGCAGTACTTC
TRBV28	TRBJ1-5	NA	NA	CASTMGGARQPQHF	TGTGCCAGCACCATGGGGGGGGCCCGGCAGCCCCAGCATTTT
TRBV5-6	TRBJ1-4	NA	NA	CASSLITVNEKLFF	TGTGCCAGCAGCTTGATCACAGTTAATGAAAAACTGTTTTTT
TRBV15	TRBJ2-7	NA	NA	CATSRGGYEQYF	TGTGCCACCAGCAGAGGGGGCTACGAGCAGTACTTC
TRBV28	TRBJ2-7	few	TRBD1	CASSLSNRGSEQYF	TGTGCCAGCAGTTTGTCGAACAGGGGTAGCGAGCAGTACTTC
TRBV2	TRBJ1-3	NA	NA	CASSEHRASGNTIYF	TGTGCCAGCAGTGAACACCGCGCCTCTGGAAACACCATATATTTT
TRBV28	TRBJ2-3	NA	NA	CASSLEGLDTQYF	TGTGCCAGCAGTTTAGAGGGTTTAGATACGCAGTATTTT
TRBV19	TRBJ2-4	NA	NA	CASSIPTVLAKNIQYF	TGTGCCAGTAGTATTCCGACAGTACTAGCCAAAAACATTCAGTACTTC
TRBV20-1	TRBJ2-2	few	NA	CSARHTGELFF	TGCAGTGCTAGACACACCGGGGAGCTGTTTTTT
TRBV1	TRBJ2-5	NA	NA	CTSSPTSGRETQYF	TGCACCAGCAGCCCCACTAGCGGGAGAGAGACCCAGTACTTC
TRBV5-2	TRBJ2-6	NA	NA	CASSQTAGGGANVLTF	TGCGCCAGCAGCCAAACAGCGGGAGGAGGGGCCAACGTCCTGACTTTC
TRBV2	TRBJ2-1	NA	TRBD2	CASSEAGGTSGITYNEQFF	TGTGCCAGCAGTGAAGCAGGGGGGACTAGCGGGATTACCTACAATGAGCAGTTCTTC
TRBV11-2	TRBJ1-2	large	NA	CASSLGAGDGYTF	TGTGCCAGCAGCTTAGGGGCCGGGGATGGCTACACCTTC
TRBV19	TRBJ2-2	NA	NA	CASSSGANTGELFF	TGTGCCAGTAGTAGCGGCGCGAACACCGGGGAGCTGTTTTTT
TRBV28	TRBJ1-2	NA	TRBD1	CASSSTGNYGYTF	TGTGCCAGCAGTTCGACAGGGAACTATGGCTACACCTTC
TRBV6-6	TRBJ2-2	NA	NA	CASRGEHWELFF	TGTGCCAGCAGGGGTGAACACTGGGAGCTGTTTTTT
TRBV14	TRBJ2-1	once	TRBD2	CASSQRLGTSGTNEQFF	TGTGCCAGCAGCCAGAGACTTGGGACTAGCGGGACCAATGAGCAGTTCTTC
TRBV27	TRBJ2-7	once	NA	CASSFDRSAEQYF	TGTGCCAGCAGTTTCGATAGGTCTGCCGAGCAGTACTTC
TRBV19	TRBJ2-1	NA	NA	CASSMSATSSYNEQFF	TGTGCCAGTAGTATGTCGGCAACCAGCTCCTACAATGAGCAGTTCTTC
TRBV10-3	TRBJ2-5	NA	TRBD2	CAISGEPTGTSGRAPQETQYF	TGTGCCATCAGTGGAGAACCCACGGGGACTAGCGGGAGGGCCCCCCAAGAGACCCAGTACTTC
TRBV7-9	TRBJ2-7	NA	NA	CASSPRDWTYEQYF	TGTGCCAGCAGCCCTCGAGACTGGACCTACGAGCAGTACTTC
TRBV7-9	TRBJ2-1	few	TRBD2	CASSLSGSPDNEQFF	TGTGCCAGCAGCCTGAGCGGGAGTCCTGACAATGAGCAGTTCTTC
TRBV27	TRBJ2-3	NA	NA	CASSLWRKGTDTQYF	TGTGCCAGCAGTTTATGGCGGAAAGGCACAGATACGCAGTATTTT
TRBV6-5	TRBJ1-1	NA	NA	CASSYPGSEAFF	TGTGCCAGCAGTTACCCCGGGAGTGAAGCTTTCTTT
TRBV25-1	TRBJ2-5	large	NA	CASSERGHQETQYF	TGTGCCAGCAGTGAACGTGGACACCAAGAGACCCAGTACTTC
TRBV19	TRBJ1-5	few	TRBD1	CASAAGQVYQPQHF	TGTGCCAGTGCCGCGGGACAGGTCTATCAGCCCCAGCATTTT
TRBV19	TRBJ2-7	NA	NA	CASSIARTATYEQYF	TGTGCCAGTAGTATAGCAAGGACGGCTACCTACGAGCAGTACTTC
TRBV10-2	TRBJ2-7	NA	NA	CASSEPGTALGEQYF	TGCGCCAGCAGTGAGCCCGGGACTGCTTTAGGTGAGCAGTACTTC